Following are 27 T cell receptor beta chains from one sample sequenced in a study of blood T cell repertoires in COVID-19 (dated by TCRdb to the early 2020s). Receptors were amplified or captured by the immunoSEQ multiplex PCR assay. What TCRdb holds here is the immuneACCESS table cut down to in-frame rearrangements. Part of the clones is not present; checked against another copy, under half of the missing clones reflect an unresolved V gene, and the others are unexplained. The sample table lists about 670,000 clones, more than 80% of them with a count of one. Under 0.3% of the sample is held by the ten biggest clonotypes. The material sequenced was peripheral blood. These receptors were taken from a woman between 18 and 29 years old with acute or convalescent COVID-19.

The rearrangement links TRBV2 to TRBJ2-1; D gene ambiguous. Trimming took off 4 bases at V and 4 bases at J, with 11 bases between the two ends. The CDR3 loop spans 14 amino acids. Germline V CDR1 and CDR2: SNHLY, FYNNEI. CDR3 bases: TGTGCCAGCAGTGGCGGAAACGGTTACAATGAGCAGTTCTTC. Residues: CASSGGNGYNEQFF.

The chain joins TRBV4-2 to TRBJ1-1; TRBD1 aligns across 8 bases. This CDR3 spans 18 amino acids. J gave up 5 bases and V 0 bases, and 14 bases lay outside the gene matches. Germline CDR1 and CDR2: LGHNA and YNFKEQ. CDR3 coding DNA: TGTGCCAGCAGCCAAGATCTGGGGACAGGTTTGGGTCAGACTGAAGCTTTCTTT. It codes for CASSQDLGTGLGQTEAFF.

The rearrangement links TRBV4-1 to TRBJ1-6; D gene ambiguous. The CDR3 extends over 17 amino acids. V was clipped by 0 bases and J by 4 bases, with 13 bases between them. Germline V gene sequence: CDR1 MGHRA, CDR2 YSYEKL. The CDR3 DNA is TGCGCCAGCAGCCAAGAAGGAGGATATGGGTATAATTCACCCCTCCACTTT. It codes for CASSQEGGYGYNSPLHF.

V usage is TRBV11-2 and J usage is TRBJ2-2; weak D call: TRBD1 (5 bases). This CDR3 comprises 14 residues. CDR1 is SGHAT, CDR2 FQNNGV, per germline. V was trimmed by 3 bases and J by 3 bases, leaving 8 bases between them. The CDR3 is CASSLGHYTGELFF. CDR3 bases: TGTGCCAGCAGCTTGGGGCACTACACCGGGGAGCTGTTTTTT.

The CDR3 spells CASSAGLAYNEQFF. Here the CDR3 DNA reads TGTGCCAGCAGTGCGGGACTAGCGTACAATGAGCAGTTCTTC. This chain joins TRBV9 and TRBJ2-1; 10 bases agree with TRBD2. The V segment lost 5 bases and the J segment 4 bases; nucleotides outside the gene matches: 3. Germline CDR1 and CDR2: SGDLS and YYNGEE. This CDR3 is 14 amino acids long. Drawing the rest from reference TRBV9 and TRBJ2-1, the complete variable domain is DSGVTQTPKHLITATGQRVTLRCSPRSGDLSVYWYQQSLDQGLQFLIQYYNGEERAKGNILERFSAQQFPDLHSELNLSSLELGDSALYFCASSAGLAYNEQFFGPGTRLTVL.

This chain connects TRBV19 to TRBJ1-1; no reliable D call. V was cut by 7 bases and J by 0 bases, with 9 bases left in between. The CDR3 spans 13 residues. The germline CDR1 and CDR2 sequences are LNHDA and SQIVND (reference sequence). Here the CDR3 DNA reads TGTGCCAGTACACTAATCATGAACACTGAAGCTTTCTTT. This sequence encodes CASTLIMNTEAFF.

J is TRBJ1-4 and V is TRBV5-1; 9 positions agree with TRBD1. CDR3 length: 15 amino acids. V lost 4 bases and J lost 3; bases outside the gene matches: 4. Germline V gene data show CDR1 as SGHRS and CDR2 as YFSETQ. As DNA, the CDR3 is TGCGCCAGCAGCCCGGGGACAGGGTCTAATGAAAAACTGTTTTTT. It codes for CASSPGTGSNEKLFF. The entire variable domain, with the rest obtained from reference TRBV5-1 and TRBJ1-4, is as follows: KAGVTQTPRYLIKTRGQQVTLSCSPISGHRSVSWYQQTPGQGLQFLFEYFSETQRNKGNFPGRFSGRQFSNSRSEMNVSTLELGDSALYLCASSPGTGSNEKLFFGSGTQLSVL.

CDR3 nucleotides: TGCAGTGCAGAGGCGAATGAGCAGTTCTTC. Translation: CSAEANEQFF. The rearrangement uses TRBV20-1 and TRBJ2-1; D ambiguous. The germline CDR1 and CDR2 sequences are DFQATT and SNEGSKA (reference sequence). V was trimmed by 6 bases and J by 7 bases, leaving 7 bases between them. This CDR3 has 10 residues.

With regard to this clone: Distinct nucleotide sequences in the sample also encode this CDR3. The chain has TRBV5-4 and TRBJ2-7; 7 bases align to TRBD1. Germline CDR1 is SGHNT and CDR2 is YYREEE (reference sequence). Trimming cost V 0 bases and J 4 bases; bases outside gene matches: 4. This CDR3 contains 14 residues. DNA of the CDR3: TGTGCCAGCAGCTTGGAGAGGGACAGTTACGAGCAGTACTTC. It codes for CASSLERDSYEQYF.

The rearrangement links TRBV6-6 to TRBJ1-1; D possibly corresponds to TRBD1 (6 bases). The CDR3 is 14 amino acids. Looked up from germline, CDR1 is MNHNY and CDR2 is SVGAGI (reference sequence). The V end was cut by 4 bases, the J end by 3 bases, with 12 bases between. The CDR3, as DNA: TGTGCCAGCAGTTCGGGGGGCCCGTACACTGAAGCTTTCTTT. This codes for CASSSGGPYTEAFF.

This sequence joins TRBV4-3 and TRBJ2-1, with no clear D. Germline V gives CDR1 LGHNA, CDR2 YSLEER. Between the trimmed V and J ends, which lost 1 base and 8 bases, there was a span of 9 bases. This CDR3 has 13 amino acids. The CDR3 here is CASSQGLRDEQFF. Written as DNA, the CDR3 is TGCGCCAGCAGCCAAGGACTTCGGGATGAGCAGTTCTTC.

The chain employs TRBV9 and TRBJ1-1, with 8 bases identical to TRBD1. V shed 3 bases, J shed 4 bases, and the junction held 5 bases outside the gene matches. The CDR3 spans 14 residues. Germline-derived CDR1 and CDR2 are SGDLS and YYNGEE. The CDR3 coding sequence is TGTGCCAGCAGCGGGCAGACAGGGGCCACTGAAGCTTTCTTT. Protein: CASSGQTGATEAFF.

The rearrangement joins TRBV5-5 to TRBJ2-7, with D possibly being TRBD2 (5 bases). CDR1 is SGHKS and CDR2 is YYEKEE in the germline V gene (reference sequence). This CDR3 region has 14 residues. Between the trimmed V and J ends, which lost 0 bases and 2 bases, there was a span of 9 bases. CDR3 DNA: TGTGCCAGCAGCTTGGAGGCCGGGACCTACGAGCAGTACTTC. Residues: CASSLEAGTYEQYF.

The chain has TRBV5-1 and TRBJ2-5; TRBD2 matches 8 bases. V gave up 3 bases and J gave up 5 bases; unmatched junction bases: 6. The CDR3 covers 14 residues. Germline V gives CDR1 SGHRS, CDR2 YFSETQ. CDR3 residues: CASSSGGADETQYF. CDR3 bases: TGCGCCAGCAGCTCCGGGGGGGCCGATGAGACCCAGTACTTC.

A single count supports this clone. The CDR3 region has the DNA TGTGCCATCAGCTTCACAGATACGCAGTATTTT. This codes for CAISFTDTQYF. The chain recombines TRBV10-3 with TRBJ2-3; D call uncertain. Trimming left V 6 bases short and J 2 bases short, with 3 bases between. The CDR3 has 11 amino acids. Germline lookup yields CDR1 ENHRY and CDR2 SYGVKD.

J is TRBJ1-6 and V is TRBV9; D is ambiguous. CDR1 is SGDLS and CDR2 is YYNGEE in the germline V gene. The CDR3 extends over 16 amino acids. Trimming pared 0 bases from V and 8 bases from J, leaving 15 bases between. The CDR3 DNA is TGTGCCAGCAGCGTAGATGGCCAGGCGTTCGATTCACCCCTCCACTTT. This encodes CASSVDGQAFDSPLHF.

CDR3 in amino acids: CASKVGASYEQYF. CDR3 nucleotide sequence: TGTGCCAGCAAGGTGGGGGCTTCCTACGAGCAGTACTTC. The chain links TRBV12-3 or TRBV12-4 to TRBJ2-7, with a possible D match to TRBD1 (6 bases). This CDR3 spans 13 amino acids. V was cut by 7 bases and J by 1 base, with 11 bases left in between.

The chain has TRBV5-6 and TRBJ1-2; 8 bases agree with TRBD1. Germline V gives CDR1 SGHDT, CDR2 YYEEEE. Trimming at V came to 3 bases and at J to 0 bases, leaving 7 bases not matched to a gene. The CDR3 is made up of 16 amino acids. CDR3 amino acids: CASSWGTGDSNYGYTF. Here the CDR3 DNA reads TGTGCCAGCAGCTGGGGGACAGGAGATTCTAACTATGGCTACACCTTC.

This chain connects TRBV25-1 to TRBJ2-3; TRBD2 agrees at 8 bases. Germline lookup yields CDR1 MGHDK and CDR2 SYGVNS. The CDR3 covers 16 residues. V gave up 8 bases and J gave up 2 bases; unmatched junction bases: 12. The CDR3 is CASRSHLAGPTDTQYF. The CDR3 DNA is TGTGCCAGCCGATCCCACCTAGCGGGCCCCACAGATACGCAGTATTTT.

Worth noting for this clone: Other DNA sequences in this specimen translate into the identical CDR3. The chain carries TRBV24-1 and TRBJ1-2, with D possibly matching TRBD1 (6 bases). V was cut by 6 bases and J by 4 bases, with 8 bases left in between. The CDR3 spans 12 residues. Germline loops: CDR1 KGHDR, CDR2 SFDVKD. CDR3 in DNA: TGTGCCACCAGTCAGGGGTCCTATGGCTACACCTTC. Protein: CATSQGSYGYTF.

This chain uses TRBV5-5 with TRBJ1-5; D not certain. The CDR3 sequence is 16 residues long. Looked up from germline, CDR1 is SGHKS and CDR2 is YYEKEE (reference sequence). The V end was cut by 4 bases, the J end by 1 base, with 15 bases between. CDR3 coding DNA: TGTGCCAGCAGCGCCGCATTTCTACTAAGCAATCAGCCCCAGCATTTT. This codes for CASSAAFLLSNQPQHF.

The V gene is TRBV19, the J gene TRBJ2-3; 8 positions agree with TRBD1. Germline loops: CDR1 LNHDA, CDR2 SQIVND (reference sequence). V trimming: 3 bases; J trimming: 5 bases; junction bases outside the gene matches: 10. The CDR3 totals 16 residues. The chain's CDR3 is CASSIAGGRAGDTQYF. The CDR3 coding sequence is TGTGCCAGTAGTATCGCAGGGGGCAGGGCTGGAGATACGCAGTATTTT.

The chain combines TRBV3-1 (or the pseudogene TRBV3-2) with TRBJ1-2; no firm D call. The V gene lost 0 bases and the J gene lost 7 bases, with 6 bases spanning the gap. This CDR3 is built from 12 residues. Per the germline V gene, CDR1 is LGHDT and CDR2 is YNNKEL (reference sequence). Here the CDR3 reads CASSQDLSGYTF. CDR3 DNA sequence: TGTGCCAGCAGCCAAGATCTCAGTGGCTACACCTTC.

This clone was seen a handful of times. The DNA of the CDR3 is TGTGCCAGCAGCCGCCACAGGGGCGAGAACACTGAAGCTTTCTTT. This translates into CASSRHRGENTEAFF. The chain employs TRBV4-2 and TRBJ1-1, with 7 bases that match TRBD1. This CDR3 has 15 amino acids. The germline gives CDR1 LGHNA, CDR2 YNFKEQ. Trimming took 4 bases from V and 1 from J; bases not matched to a gene: 6.

This clone has just a few counts. The chain links TRBV5-8 to TRBJ1-2, with D possibly matching TRBD1 (6 bases). Trimming took 0 bases from V and 3 from J, leaving 6 bases between them. The CDR3 has 13 residues. From germline, CDR1 is SGHTS and CDR2 YDEGEE. Written as DNA, the CDR3 is TGTGCCAGCAGCTTGGACAGGGACTATGGCTACACCTTC. This codes for CASSLDRDYGYTF. Filled out from reference TRBV5-8 and TRBJ1-2, the complete variable domain reads EAGVTQSPTHLIKTRGQQATLRCSPISGHTSVYWYQQALGLGLQFLLWYDEGEERNRGNFPPRFSGRQFPNYSSELNVNALELEDSALYLCASSLDRDYGYTFGSGTRLTVV.

The rearrangement joins TRBV3-1 (or the pseudogene TRBV3-2) to TRBJ1-1, with TRBD1 identical over 7 bases. There are 17 residues in the CDR3. The ends lost 1 base at V and 0 bases at J; junction bases unmatched: 8. Germline lookup yields CDR1 LGHDT and CDR2 YNNKEL (reference sequence). The CDR3, as DNA: TGTGCCAGCAGCCAAGCTGGACAGGTGTTCATGAACACTGAAGCTTTCTTT. Amino acids: CASSQAGQVFMNTEAFF.

V and J are TRBV29-1 and TRBJ2-5; possible D gene TRBD1, 6 bases. Germline CDR1 SQVTM, CDR2 ANQGSEA. The CDR3 extends over 17 amino acids. Trimming removed 4 bases at V and 1 base at J, with 22 bases between. CDR3 sequence reads: CSVGVNRAYYSQETQYF. The CDR3 DNA is TGCAGCGTTGGGGTTAACAGGGCCTATTACTCCCAAGAGACCCAGTACTTC. Drawing the rest from reference TRBV29-1 and TRBJ2-5, the complete variable domain is SAVISQKPSRDICQRGTSLTIQCQVDSQVTMMFWYRQQPGQSLTLIATANQGSEATYESGFVIDKFPISRPNLTFSTLTVSNMSPEDSSIYLCSVGVNRAYYSQETQYFGPGTRLLVL.